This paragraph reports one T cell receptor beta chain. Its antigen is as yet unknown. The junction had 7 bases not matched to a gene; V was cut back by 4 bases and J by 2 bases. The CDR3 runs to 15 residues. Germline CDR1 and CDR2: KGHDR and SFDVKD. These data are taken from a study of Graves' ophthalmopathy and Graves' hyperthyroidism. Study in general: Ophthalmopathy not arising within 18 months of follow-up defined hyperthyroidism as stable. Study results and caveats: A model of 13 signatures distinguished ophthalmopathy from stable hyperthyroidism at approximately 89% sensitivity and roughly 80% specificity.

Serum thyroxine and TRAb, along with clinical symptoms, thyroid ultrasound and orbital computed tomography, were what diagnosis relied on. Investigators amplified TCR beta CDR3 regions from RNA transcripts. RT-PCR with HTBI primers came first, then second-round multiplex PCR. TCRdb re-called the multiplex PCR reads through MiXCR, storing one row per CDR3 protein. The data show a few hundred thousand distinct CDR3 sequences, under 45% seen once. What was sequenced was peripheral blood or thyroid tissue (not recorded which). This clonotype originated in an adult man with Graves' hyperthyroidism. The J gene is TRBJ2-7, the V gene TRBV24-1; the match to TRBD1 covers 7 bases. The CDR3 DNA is TGTGCCACCAGTGAGACCGGGACAGAAACCTACGAGCAGTACTTC. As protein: CATSETGTETYEQYF.